This TCR beta chain comes out of a study of blood T cell repertoires in COVID-19. Method: immunoSEQ multiplex PCR; TCRdb's copy keeps in-frame clones and lacks some. Of approximately 330,000 clones in the sample, roughly 90% are singletons; the top ten hold approximately 10%. This CDR3 has 17 amino acids. Germline lookup yields CDR1 SQVTM and CDR2 ANQGSEA. This clone was seen only once. One end of the junction is discordant with germline, which a read error may explain. Followed longitudinally, the Seattle patients had been enrolled during active infection. The rearrangement uses TRBV29-1 and TRBJ2-3; TRBD2 aligns across 8 bases. Sequences were obtained from peripheral blood. The origin of this receptor is a man younger than 40 with COVID-19, enrolled during active disease. CDR3 coding DNA: TGCAGCATTGAAGGACAGAGTAGCGGGAAGACCACAGATACGCAGTATTTT. Protein product: CSIEGQSSGKTTDTQYF.